Shown below are 8 T cell receptor beta chains from a single sample sequenced in a study of blood T cell repertoires in COVID-19. Assay: immunoSEQ multiplex PCR; the TCRdb copy retains only in-frame clones and omits some. The data hold fewer than 40,000 clones, with roughly nine tenths observed a single time. Sample: peripheral blood. These receptors were obtained from a woman at least 80 years old with active or convalescent COVID-19.

The DNA of the CDR3 is TGTGCCAGCTCACCGGTCAGGGCCGGGGAAAAACTGTTTTTT. Protein product: CASSPVRAGEKLFF. The chain combines TRBV18 with TRBJ1-4, with D possibly matching TRBD1 (5 bases). Germline CDR1 reads KGHSH; CDR2 reads LQKENI. The V gene lost 3 bases and the J gene lost 8 bases, with 13 bases spanning the gap. The CDR3 consists of 14 residues. Using reference TRBV18 and TRBJ1-4 for the parts outside the CDR3, the full variable domain is NAGVMQNPRHLVRRRGQEARLRCSPMKGHSHVYWYRQLPEEGLKFMVYLQKENIIDESGMPKERFSAEFPKEGPSILRIQQVVRGDSAAYFCASSPVRAGEKLFFGSGTQLSVL.

This sequence joins TRBV5-1 and TRBJ2-4, with 8 nucleotides matching TRBD1. Unmatched junction bases numbered 8, after V lost 5 bases and J lost 1 base. In germline, CDR1 is SGHRS, CDR2 YFSETQ. This CDR3 is 16 amino acids long. The CDR3 DNA reads TGCGCCAGCAGAGCTCAGGGGGCAGGGGCCAAAAACATTCAGTACTTC. It encodes CASRAQGAGAKNIQYF.

This chain uses TRBV7-9 with TRBJ1-4, with 7 bases that match TRBD1. This CDR3 has 14 amino acids. Trimming cost V 5 bases and J 8 bases; bases outside gene matches: 8. The germline gives CDR1 SEHNR, CDR2 FQNEAQ (reference sequence). The CDR3 DNA follows: TGTGCCAGCAGCACACGACAGGGCGGCGAAAAACTGTTTTTT. It translates to CASSTRQGGEKLFF.

V usage is TRBV5-6 and J usage is TRBJ2-7, with TRBD1 identical over 10 bases. Trimming took 4 bases from V and 3 from J; bases not matched to a gene: 10. This CDR3 is 16 amino acids long. Per germline, CDR1 SGHDT and CDR2 YYEEEE. CDR3 loop: CASSSAEGQGFYEQYF. The CDR3 DNA reads TGTGCCAGCAGCAGCGCGGAGGGACAGGGGTTCTACGAGCAGTACTTC.

The genes are TRBV5-4 and TRBJ1-6, with TRBD1 as a possible D gene (5 bases). CDR1 is SGHNT, CDR2 YYREEE, per germline (reference sequence). The germline V and J ends were trimmed by 5 bases and 7 bases, with 19 bases remaining between them. The CDR3 length is 16 residues. The CDR3 DNA follows: TGTGCCAGCAGGATAAGGACCGGACAAAGGAATTCACCCCTCCACTTT. Amino acids: CASRIRTGQRNSPLHF.

This chain joins TRBV6-1 and TRBJ1-6, with D perhaps matching TRBD1 (5 bases). CDR1 and CDR2 (germline): MNHNS, SASEGT. The CDR3 contains 14 residues. V was trimmed by 3 bases and J by 13 bases, leaving 16 bases between them. The DNA of the CDR3 is TGTGCCAGCAGTGACACAGGTAGTGGTCTTCCCCTCCACTTT. This codes for CASSDTGSGLPLHF.

The rearrangement links TRBV19 to TRBJ1-5; 8 nucleotides align to TRBD1. The CDR3 has 15 amino acids. Germline trimming cut 10 bases from V and 3 bases from J; bases unmatched to any gene: 11. Germline-derived CDR1 and CDR2 are LNHDA and SQIVND (reference sequence). The CDR3 DNA reads as TGTGCCACTCAGGAAGGGGACAGGCCCAATCAGCCCCAGCATTTT. It encodes CATQEGDRPNQPQHF.

The CDR3 loop is CASSLFATGSLSNYGYTF. The CDR3 DNA is TGCGCCAGCAGCTTGTTCGCGACAGGGTCCCTTTCTAACTATGGCTACACCTTC. The chain is built from TRBV5-1 and TRBJ1-2, with 7 bases aligning to TRBD1. J lost 0 bases, V lost 1 base, and 12 bases had no gene match. The length of the CDR3 is 18 residues. In germline, CDR1 is SGHRS, CDR2 YFSETQ.